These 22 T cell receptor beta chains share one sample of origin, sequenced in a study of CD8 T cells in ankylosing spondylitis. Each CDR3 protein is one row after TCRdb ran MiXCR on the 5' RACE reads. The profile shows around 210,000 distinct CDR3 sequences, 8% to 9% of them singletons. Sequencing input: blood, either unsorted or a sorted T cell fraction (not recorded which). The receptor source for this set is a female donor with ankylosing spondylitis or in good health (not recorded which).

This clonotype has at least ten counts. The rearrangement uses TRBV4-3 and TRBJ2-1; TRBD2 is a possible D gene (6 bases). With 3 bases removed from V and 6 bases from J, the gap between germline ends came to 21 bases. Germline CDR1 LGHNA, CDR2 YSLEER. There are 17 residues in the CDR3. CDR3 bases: TGCGCCAGCAGCCAGCGGAAACCTGGGACCGGGGGCAATGAGCAGTTCTTC. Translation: CASSQRKPGTGGNEQFF.

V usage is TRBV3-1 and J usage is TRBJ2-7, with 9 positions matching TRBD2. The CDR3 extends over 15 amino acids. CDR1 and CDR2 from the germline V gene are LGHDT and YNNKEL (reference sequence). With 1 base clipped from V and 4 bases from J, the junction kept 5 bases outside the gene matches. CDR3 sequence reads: CASSQGLAGTYEQYF. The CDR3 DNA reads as TGTGCCAGCAGCCAAGGGCTAGCGGGAACTTACGAGCAGTACTTC.

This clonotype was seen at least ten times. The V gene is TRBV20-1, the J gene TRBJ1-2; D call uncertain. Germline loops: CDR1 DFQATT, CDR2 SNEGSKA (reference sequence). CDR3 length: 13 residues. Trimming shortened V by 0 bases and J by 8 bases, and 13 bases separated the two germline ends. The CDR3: CSARDALARGYTF. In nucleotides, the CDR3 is TGCAGTGCTAGAGATGCCCTCGCGCGGGGCTACACCTTC.

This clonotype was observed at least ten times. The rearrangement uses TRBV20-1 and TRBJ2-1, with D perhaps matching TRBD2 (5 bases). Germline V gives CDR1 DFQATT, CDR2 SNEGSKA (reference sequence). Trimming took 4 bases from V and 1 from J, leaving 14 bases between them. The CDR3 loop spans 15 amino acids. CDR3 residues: CSATVRALSYNEQFF. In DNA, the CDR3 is TGCAGTGCTACCGTGAGGGCCCTATCCTACAATGAGCAGTTCTTC.

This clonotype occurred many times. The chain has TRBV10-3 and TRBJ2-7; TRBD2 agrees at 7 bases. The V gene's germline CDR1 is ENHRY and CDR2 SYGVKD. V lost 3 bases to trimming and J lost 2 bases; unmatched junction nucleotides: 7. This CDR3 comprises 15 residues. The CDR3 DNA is TGTGCCATCAGTGATCAGGCTAGCGGAACCTACGAGCAGTACTTC. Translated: CAISDQASGTYEQYF.

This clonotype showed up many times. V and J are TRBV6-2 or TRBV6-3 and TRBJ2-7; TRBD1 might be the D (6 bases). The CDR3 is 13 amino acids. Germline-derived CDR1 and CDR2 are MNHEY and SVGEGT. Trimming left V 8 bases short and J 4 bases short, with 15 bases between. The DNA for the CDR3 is TGTGCCAGCGGAACAGGGTTAAAGTACGAGCAGTACTTC. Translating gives CASGTGLKYEQYF.

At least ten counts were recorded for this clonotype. The CDR3 is CSASGPGDYEQYF. CDR3 coding DNA: TGCAGTGCTTCTGGTCCGGGAGACTACGAGCAGTACTTC. This sequence joins TRBV20-1 and TRBJ2-7, with a weak D call TRBD2 (6 bases). V lost 5 bases to trimming and J lost 3 bases, with 14 bases between them. Germline CDR1 and CDR2: DFQATT and SNEGSKA (reference sequence). The length of the CDR3 is 13 residues.

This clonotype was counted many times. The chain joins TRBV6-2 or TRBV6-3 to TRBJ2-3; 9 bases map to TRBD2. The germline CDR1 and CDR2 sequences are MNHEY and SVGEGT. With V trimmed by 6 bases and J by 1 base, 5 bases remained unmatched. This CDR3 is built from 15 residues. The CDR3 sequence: CASRVSGSRTDTQYF. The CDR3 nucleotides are TGTGCCAGCAGGGTTAGCGGGAGCCGCACAGATACGCAGTATTTT.

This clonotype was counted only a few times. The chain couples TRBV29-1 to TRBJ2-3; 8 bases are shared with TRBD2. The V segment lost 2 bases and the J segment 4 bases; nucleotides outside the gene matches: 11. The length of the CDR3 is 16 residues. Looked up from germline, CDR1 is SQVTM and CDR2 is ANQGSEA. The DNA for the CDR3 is TGCAGCGTTGAATTCCCCAGCGGGAGCGGGGCAGATACGCAGTATTTT. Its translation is CSVEFPSGSGADTQYF.

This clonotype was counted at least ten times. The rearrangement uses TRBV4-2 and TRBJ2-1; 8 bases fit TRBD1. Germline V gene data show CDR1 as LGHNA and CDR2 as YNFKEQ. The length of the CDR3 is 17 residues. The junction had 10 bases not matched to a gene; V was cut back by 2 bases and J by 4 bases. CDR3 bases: TGTGCCAGCAGCCAAACTGTTGGACAGGGATTTTACAATGAGCAGTTCTTC. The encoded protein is CASSQTVGQGFYNEQFF.

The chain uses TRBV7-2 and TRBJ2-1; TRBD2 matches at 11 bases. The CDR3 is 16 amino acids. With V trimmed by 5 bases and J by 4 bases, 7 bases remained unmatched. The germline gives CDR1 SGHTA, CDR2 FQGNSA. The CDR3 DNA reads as TGTGCCAGCAGCACGGGACTAGCGGATATTTACAATGAGCAGTTCTTC. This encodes CASSTGLADIYNEQFF. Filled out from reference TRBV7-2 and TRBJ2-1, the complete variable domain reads GAGVSQSPSNKVTEKGKDVELRCDPISGHTALYWYRQSLGQGLEFLIYFQGNSAPDKSGLPSDRFSAERTGGSVSTLTIQRTQQEDSAVYLCASSTGLADIYNEQFFGPGTRLTVL.

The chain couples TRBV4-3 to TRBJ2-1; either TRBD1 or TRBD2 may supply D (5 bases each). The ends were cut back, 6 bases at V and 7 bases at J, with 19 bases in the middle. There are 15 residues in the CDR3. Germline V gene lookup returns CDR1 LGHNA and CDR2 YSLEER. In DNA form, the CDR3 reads TGCGCCAGCAGTCTCATGGGAGACAGTCAAAATGAGCAGTTCTTC. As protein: CASSLMGDSQNEQFF.

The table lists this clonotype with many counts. The CDR3 sequence is CASRGANSPLHF. CDR3 bases: TGTGCCAGCAGGGGGGCTAATTCACCCCTCCACTTT. This sequence joins TRBV27 and TRBJ1-6; a weak D match, TRBD1 (6 bases). CDR1 MNHEY and CDR2 SMNVEV come from the germline V gene (reference sequence). This CDR3 has 12 amino acids. V was pared by 6 bases and J by 6 bases, with 6 bases between.

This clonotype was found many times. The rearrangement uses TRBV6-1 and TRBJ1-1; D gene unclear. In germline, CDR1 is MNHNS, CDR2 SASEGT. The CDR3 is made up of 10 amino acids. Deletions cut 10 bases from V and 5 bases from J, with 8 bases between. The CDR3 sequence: CATGRTEAFF. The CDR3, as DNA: TGTGCCACCGGACGTACTGAAGCTTTCTTT.

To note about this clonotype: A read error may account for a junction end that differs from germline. CDR3 region: CVSSLGLSSYEQYF. In nucleotides, the CDR3 is TGTGTCAGCAGCTTGGGGCTAAGCTCCTACGAGCAGTACTTC. The rearrangement uses TRBV7-2 and TRBJ2-7, with D perhaps matching TRBD1 (5 bases). The CDR3 is 14 amino acids. Germline V gene data show CDR1 as SGHTA and CDR2 as FQGNSA.

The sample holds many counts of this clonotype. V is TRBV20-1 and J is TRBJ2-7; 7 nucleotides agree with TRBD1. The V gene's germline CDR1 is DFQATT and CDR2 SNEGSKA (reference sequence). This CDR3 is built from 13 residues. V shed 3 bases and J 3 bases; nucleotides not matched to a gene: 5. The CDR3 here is CSASPGTVYEQYF. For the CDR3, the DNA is TGCAGTGCTAGCCCAGGGACAGTCTACGAGCAGTACTTC.

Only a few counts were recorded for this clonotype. The CDR3: CSASGSGTDTQYF. DNA of the CDR3: TGCAGTGCATCAGGGTCTGGCACAGATACGCAGTATTTT. The chain couples TRBV20-1 to TRBJ2-3; possibly TRBD1 for D (5 bases). CDR1 and CDR2 (germline): DFQATT, SNEGSKA (reference sequence). The ends were cut back, 6 bases at V and 1 base at J, with 11 bases in the middle. The CDR3 runs 13 residues.

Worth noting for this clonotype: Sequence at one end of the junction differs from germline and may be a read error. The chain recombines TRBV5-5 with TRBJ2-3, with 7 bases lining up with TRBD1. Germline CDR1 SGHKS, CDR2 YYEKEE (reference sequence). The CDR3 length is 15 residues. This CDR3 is CASSLGQGFSDAQYF. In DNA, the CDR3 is TGTGCCAGCAGCTTGGGACAGGGATTTTCAGATGCGCAGTATTTT.

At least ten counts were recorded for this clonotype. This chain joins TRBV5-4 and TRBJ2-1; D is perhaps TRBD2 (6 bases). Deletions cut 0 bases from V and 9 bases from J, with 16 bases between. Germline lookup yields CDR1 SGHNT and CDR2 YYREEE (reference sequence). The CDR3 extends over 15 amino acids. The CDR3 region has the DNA TGTGCCAGCAGCTTGGAAGTTAGCGGACGCCCTGAGCAGTTCTTC. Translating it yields CASSLEVSGRPEQFF.

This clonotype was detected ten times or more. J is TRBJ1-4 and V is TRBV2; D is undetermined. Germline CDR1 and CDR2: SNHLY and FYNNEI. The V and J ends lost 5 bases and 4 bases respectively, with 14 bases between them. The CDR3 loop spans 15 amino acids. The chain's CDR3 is CASSPRTGGNEKLFF. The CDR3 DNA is TGTGCCAGCAGTCCCCGAACCGGCGGTAATGAAAAACTGTTTTTT.

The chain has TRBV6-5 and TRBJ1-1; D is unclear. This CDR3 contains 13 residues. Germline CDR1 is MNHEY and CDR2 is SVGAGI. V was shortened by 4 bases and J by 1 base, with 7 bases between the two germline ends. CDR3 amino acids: CASSFHENTEAFF. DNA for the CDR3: TGTGCCAGCAGTTTTCACGAGAACACTGAAGCTTTCTTT.

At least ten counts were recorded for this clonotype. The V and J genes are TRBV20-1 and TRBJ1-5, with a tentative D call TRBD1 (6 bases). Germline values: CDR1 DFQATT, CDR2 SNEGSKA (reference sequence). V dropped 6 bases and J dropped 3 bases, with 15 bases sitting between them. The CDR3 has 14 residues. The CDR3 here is CSAKGQGFNQPQHF. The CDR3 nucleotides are TGCAGTGCGAAGGGCCAGGGGTTCAATCAGCCCCAGCATTTT.